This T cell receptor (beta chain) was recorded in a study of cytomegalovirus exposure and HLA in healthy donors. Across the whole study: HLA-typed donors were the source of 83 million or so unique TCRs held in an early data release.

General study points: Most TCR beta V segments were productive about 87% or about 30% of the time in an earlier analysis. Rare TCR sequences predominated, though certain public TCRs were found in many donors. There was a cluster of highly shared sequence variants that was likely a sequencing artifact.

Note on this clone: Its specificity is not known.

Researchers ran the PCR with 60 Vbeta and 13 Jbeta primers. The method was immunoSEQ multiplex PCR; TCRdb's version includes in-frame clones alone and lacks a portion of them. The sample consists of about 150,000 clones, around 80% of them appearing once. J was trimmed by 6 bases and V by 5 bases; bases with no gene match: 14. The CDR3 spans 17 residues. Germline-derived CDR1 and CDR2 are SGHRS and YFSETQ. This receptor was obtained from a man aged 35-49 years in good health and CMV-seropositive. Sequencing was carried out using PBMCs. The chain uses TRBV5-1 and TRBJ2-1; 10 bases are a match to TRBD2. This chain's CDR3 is CASSRGGAGGPGNEQFF. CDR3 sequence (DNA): TGCGCCAGCAGTAGGGGTGGAGCGGGAGGGCCCGGCAATGAGCAGTTCTTC.